These 11 T cell receptor beta chains came from one sample sequenced in a study of graft-versus-host responses after intestinal transplantation. Their recognized antigens are unknown. Libraries were prepared by immunoSEQ multiplex PCR; TCRdb keeps only in-frame clonotypes and omits some of them. The sample lists more than 90,000 clones; around 94% were seen once. Sequencing used unstimulated CD8+ T cells sorted from spleen or lymph node cells, obtained before transplant. These receptors all come from a human donor who was the organ donor for an intestinal transplant.

This chain uses TRBV4-3 with TRBJ2-5; D remains ambiguous. Germline V gene lookup returns CDR1 LGHNA and CDR2 YSLEER. The CDR3 runs 12 residues. Trimming pared 3 bases from V and 5 bases from J, leaving 7 bases between. In nucleotides, the CDR3 is TGCGCCAGCAGCCATCGTCTTGAGACCCAGTACTTC. The encoded protein is CASSHRLETQYF.

This rearrangement joins TRBV19 to TRBJ2-7; D unresolved. Germline lookup yields CDR1 LNHDA and CDR2 SQIVND (reference sequence). This CDR3 spans 13 amino acids. Trimming pared 3 bases from V and 6 bases from J, leaving 12 bases between. As DNA, the CDR3 is TGTGCCAGTAGTATTATGGTAGGGTCCGAGCAGTACTTC. Translation gives CASSIMVGSEQYF.

V usage is TRBV11-2 and J usage is TRBJ2-1; D perhaps matches TRBD2 (6 bases). V lost 1 base and J 4 bases, leaving 8 bases between the germline ends. The CDR3 covers 14 residues. The germline CDR1 and CDR2 sequences are SGHAT and FQNNGV. The CDR3 DNA follows: TGTGCCAGCAGCTTAGCGGGGACTTACAATGAGCAGTTCTTC. Its translation is CASSLAGTYNEQFF.

CDR3 residues: CASSQEGQGANSPLHF. The CDR3 DNA is TGCGCCAGCAGCCAAGAGGGACAGGGGGCAAATTCACCCCTCCACTTT. This rearrangement joins TRBV4-1 to TRBJ1-6; 12 bases are a match to TRBD1. V lost 0 bases to trimming and J lost 7 bases; unmatched junction nucleotides: 1. The CDR3 runs 16 residues. The germline gives CDR1 MGHRA, CDR2 YSYEKL.

The sample holds one count of this clone. This sequence joins TRBV27 and TRBJ2-7, with 7 bases fitting TRBD1. Germline assignment: CDR1 MNHEY and CDR2 SMNVEV (reference sequence). After removal of 2 bases from V and 6 bases from J, the junction contained 4 bases not matched to a gene. This CDR3 has 13 residues. The CDR3 DNA reads as TGTGCCAGCAGTTTAACTGGGACAGTCGAGCAGTACTTC. Translated, it gives CASSLTGTVEQYF.

The rearrangement uses TRBV4-3 and TRBJ2-1; no definite D call. V lost 0 bases to trimming and J lost 4 bases, with 10 bases between them. Per germline, CDR1 LGHNA and CDR2 YSLEER. This CDR3 has 15 amino acids. The CDR3 DNA reads as TGCGCCAGCAGCCAAGACCTTTCTGGTTACAATGAGCAGTTCTTC. It is translated as CASSQDLSGYNEQFF.

This chain connects TRBV4-1 to TRBJ2-5; D unclear. Trimming took 3 bases from V and 5 from J, leaving 7 bases between them. The CDR3 spans 12 residues. Looked up from germline, CDR1 is MGHRA and CDR2 is YSYEKL. CDR3 DNA sequence: TGCGCCAGCAGCCACCAGATGGAGACCCAGTACTTC. It specifies CASSHQMETQYF.

V is TRBV11-3 and J is TRBJ2-1, with TRBD2 matching 8 bases. J lost 0 bases, V lost 5 bases, and 6 bases had no gene match. This CDR3 is built from 16 residues. The germline gives CDR1 SGHNT, CDR2 YENEEA. CDR3 protein: CASSPHSGVSYNEQFF. The CDR3, as DNA: TGTGCCAGCAGCCCCCATAGCGGGGTCTCCTACAATGAGCAGTTCTTC.

The chain uses TRBV7-9 and TRBJ2-5; 7 bases line up with TRBD1. The CDR3 contains 16 residues. V lost 5 bases and J lost 2; bases outside the gene matches: 11. Germline-derived CDR1 and CDR2 are SEHNR and FQNEAQ (reference sequence). The chain's CDR3 is CASSILDRVGQETQYF. CDR3 nucleotide sequence: TGTGCCAGCAGCATACTAGACAGGGTGGGGCAAGAGACCCAGTACTTC.

The chain is built from TRBV30 and TRBJ1-2; 10 positions match TRBD1. The V segment lost 2 bases and the J segment 8 bases; nucleotides outside the gene matches: 5. Germline V gene lookup returns CDR1 GTSNPN and CDR2 SVGIG (reference sequence). The CDR3 is 13 amino acids. For the CDR3, the DNA is TGTGCCTGGAGTAACGGGACAGGGGACGGCTACACCTTC. It encodes CAWSNGTGDGYTF. The full variable domain, with the rest looked up from reference TRBV30 and TRBJ1-2, is SQTIHQWPATLVQPVGSPLSLECTVEGTSNPNLYWYRQAAGRGLQLLFYSVGIGQISSEVPQNLSASRPQDRQFILSSKKLLLSDSGFYLCAWSNGTGDGYTFGSGTRLTVV.

The chain couples TRBV14 to TRBJ2-1, with 11 bases lining up with TRBD2. The V segment lost 3 bases and the J segment 6 bases; nucleotides outside the gene matches: 7. The CDR3 has 16 residues. Germline V gene sequence: CDR1 SGHDN, CDR2 FVKESK. This CDR3 reads CASSQPGTSGFNEQFF. The DNA for the CDR3 is TGTGCCAGCAGCCAGCCCGGGACTAGCGGTTTCAATGAGCAGTTCTTC.